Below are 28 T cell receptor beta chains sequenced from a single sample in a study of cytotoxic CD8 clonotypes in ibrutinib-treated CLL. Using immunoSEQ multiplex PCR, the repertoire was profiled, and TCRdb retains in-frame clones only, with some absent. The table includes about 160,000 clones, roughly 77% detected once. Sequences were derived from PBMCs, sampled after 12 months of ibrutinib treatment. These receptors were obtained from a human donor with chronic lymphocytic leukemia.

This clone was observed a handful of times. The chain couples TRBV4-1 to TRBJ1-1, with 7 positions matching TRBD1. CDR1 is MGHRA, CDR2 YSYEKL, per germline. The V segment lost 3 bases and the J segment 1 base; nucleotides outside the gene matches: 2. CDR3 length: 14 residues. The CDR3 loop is CASSHRDRNTEAFF. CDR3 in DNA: TGCGCCAGCAGCCACCGGGACAGGAACACTGAAGCTTTCTTT.

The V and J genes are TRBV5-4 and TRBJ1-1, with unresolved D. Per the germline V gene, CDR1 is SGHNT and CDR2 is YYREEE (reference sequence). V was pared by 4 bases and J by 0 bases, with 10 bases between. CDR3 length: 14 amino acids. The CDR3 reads CASSIPGLNTEAFF. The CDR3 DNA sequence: TGTGCCAGCAGCATCCCCGGGTTGAACACTGAAGCTTTCTTT.

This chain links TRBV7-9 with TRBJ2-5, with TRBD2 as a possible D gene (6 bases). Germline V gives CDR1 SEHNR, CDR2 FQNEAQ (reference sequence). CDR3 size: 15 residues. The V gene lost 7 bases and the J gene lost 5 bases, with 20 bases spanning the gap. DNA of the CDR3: TGTGCCAGCACCCCTGGGTTGGGGGACTGGGAGACCCAGTACTTC. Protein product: CASTPGLGDWETQYF.

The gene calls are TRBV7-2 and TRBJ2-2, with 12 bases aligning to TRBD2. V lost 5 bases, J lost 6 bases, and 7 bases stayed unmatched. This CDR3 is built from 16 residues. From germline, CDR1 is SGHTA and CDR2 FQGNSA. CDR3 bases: TGTGCCAGCAGCCTGAGGACTAGCGGGGCCCCCGGGGAGCTGTTTTTT. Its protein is CASSLRTSGAPGELFF.

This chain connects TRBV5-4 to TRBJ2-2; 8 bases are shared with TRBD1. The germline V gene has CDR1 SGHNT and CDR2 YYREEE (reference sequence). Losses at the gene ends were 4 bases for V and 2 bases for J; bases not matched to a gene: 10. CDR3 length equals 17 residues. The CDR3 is CASSLPQGTGNTGELFF. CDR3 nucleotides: TGTGCCAGCAGCCTCCCACAAGGGACAGGAAACACCGGGGAGCTGTTTTTT.

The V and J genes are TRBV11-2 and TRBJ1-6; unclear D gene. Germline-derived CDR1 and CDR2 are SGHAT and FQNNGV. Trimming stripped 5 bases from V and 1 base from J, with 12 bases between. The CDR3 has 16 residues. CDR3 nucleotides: TGTGCCAGCAGCCAGGTTACTTGGTCCTATAATTCACCCCTCCACTTT. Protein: CASSQVTWSYNSPLHF.

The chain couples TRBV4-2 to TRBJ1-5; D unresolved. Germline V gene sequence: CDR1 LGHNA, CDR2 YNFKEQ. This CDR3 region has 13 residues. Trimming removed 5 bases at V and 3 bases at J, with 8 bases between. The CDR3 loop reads CASSWAVNQPQHF. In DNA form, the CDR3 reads TGTGCCAGCAGCTGGGCAGTCAATCAGCCCCAGCATTTT.

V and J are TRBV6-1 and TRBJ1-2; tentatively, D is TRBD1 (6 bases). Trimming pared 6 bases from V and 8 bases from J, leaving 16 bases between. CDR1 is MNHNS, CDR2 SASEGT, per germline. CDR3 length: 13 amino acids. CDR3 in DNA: TGTGCCAGCAGAGACCGGGACACTAAGGGCTACACCTTC. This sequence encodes CASRDRDTKGYTF.

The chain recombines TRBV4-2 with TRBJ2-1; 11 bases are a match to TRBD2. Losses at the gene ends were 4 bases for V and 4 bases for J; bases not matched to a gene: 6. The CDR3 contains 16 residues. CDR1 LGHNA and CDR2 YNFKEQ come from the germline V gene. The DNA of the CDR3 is TGTGCCAGCAGCCGGGATAGCGGGAGGGATTACAATGAGCAGTTCTTC. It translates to CASSRDSGRDYNEQFF.

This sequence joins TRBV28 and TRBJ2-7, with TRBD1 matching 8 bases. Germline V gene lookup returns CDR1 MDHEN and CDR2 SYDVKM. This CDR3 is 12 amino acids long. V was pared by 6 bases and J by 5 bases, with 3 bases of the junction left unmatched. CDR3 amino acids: CASRNRGNEQYF. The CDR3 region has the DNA TGTGCCAGCAGAAACAGGGGGAACGAGCAGTACTTC.

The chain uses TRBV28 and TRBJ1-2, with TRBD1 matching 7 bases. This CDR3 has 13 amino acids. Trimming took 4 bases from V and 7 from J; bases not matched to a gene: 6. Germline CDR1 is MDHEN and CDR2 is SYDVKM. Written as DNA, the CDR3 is TGTGCCAGCAGTTCCGACAGGGTGGGTGGCTACACCTTC. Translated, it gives CASSSDRVGGYTF.

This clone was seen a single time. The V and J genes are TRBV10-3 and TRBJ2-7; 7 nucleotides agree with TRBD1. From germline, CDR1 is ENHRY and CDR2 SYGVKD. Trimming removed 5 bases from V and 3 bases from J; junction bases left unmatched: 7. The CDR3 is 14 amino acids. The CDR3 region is CAISIGTDHYEQYF. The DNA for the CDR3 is TGTGCCATCAGTATCGGGACAGACCACTACGAGCAGTACTTC.

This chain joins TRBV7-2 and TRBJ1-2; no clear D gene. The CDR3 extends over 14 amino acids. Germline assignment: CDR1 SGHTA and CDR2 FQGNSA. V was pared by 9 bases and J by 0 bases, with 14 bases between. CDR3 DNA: TGTGCCAGTAGGATGTCAGCAACTAACTATGGCTACACCTTC. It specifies CASRMSATNYGYTF.

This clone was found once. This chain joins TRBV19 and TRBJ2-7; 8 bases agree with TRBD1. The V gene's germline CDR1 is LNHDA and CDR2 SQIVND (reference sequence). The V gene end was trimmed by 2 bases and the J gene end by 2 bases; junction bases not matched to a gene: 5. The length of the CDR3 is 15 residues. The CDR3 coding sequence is TGTGCCAGTAGTATAAAGCAGGGGGCCCCCTACGAGCAGTACTTC. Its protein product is CASSIKQGAPYEQYF.

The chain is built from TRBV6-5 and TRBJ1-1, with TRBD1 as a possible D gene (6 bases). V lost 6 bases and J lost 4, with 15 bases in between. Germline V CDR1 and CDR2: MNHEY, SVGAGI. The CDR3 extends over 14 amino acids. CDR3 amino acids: CASRPRGGSTEAFF. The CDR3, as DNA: TGTGCCAGCAGGCCAAGAGGGGGGAGCACTGAAGCTTTCTTT.

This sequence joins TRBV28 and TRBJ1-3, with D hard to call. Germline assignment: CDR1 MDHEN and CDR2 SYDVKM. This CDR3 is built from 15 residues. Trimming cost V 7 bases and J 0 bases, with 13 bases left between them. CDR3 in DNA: TGTGCCAGCACCAATCCAGATATCTCTGGAAACACCATATATTTT. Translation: CASTNPDISGNTIYF. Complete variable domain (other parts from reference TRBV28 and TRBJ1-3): DVKVTQSSRYLVKRTGEKVFLECVQDMDHENMFWYRQDPGLGLRLIYFSYDVKMKEKGDIPEGYSVSREKKERFSLILESASTNQTSMYLCASTNPDISGNTIYFGEGSWLTVV.

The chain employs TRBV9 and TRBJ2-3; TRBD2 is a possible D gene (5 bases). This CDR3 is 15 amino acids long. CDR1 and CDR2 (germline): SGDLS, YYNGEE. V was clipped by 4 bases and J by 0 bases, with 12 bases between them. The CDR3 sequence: CASSPSGLSTDTQYF. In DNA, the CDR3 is TGTGCCAGCAGCCCCAGCGGCCTAAGCACAGATACGCAGTATTTT.

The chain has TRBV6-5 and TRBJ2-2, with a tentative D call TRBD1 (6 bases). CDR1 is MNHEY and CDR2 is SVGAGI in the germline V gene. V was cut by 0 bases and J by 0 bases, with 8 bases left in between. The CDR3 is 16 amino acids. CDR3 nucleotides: TGTGCCAGCAGTTACTCGACAGGTTCGAACACCGGGGAGCTGTTTTTT. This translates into CASSYSTGSNTGELFF.

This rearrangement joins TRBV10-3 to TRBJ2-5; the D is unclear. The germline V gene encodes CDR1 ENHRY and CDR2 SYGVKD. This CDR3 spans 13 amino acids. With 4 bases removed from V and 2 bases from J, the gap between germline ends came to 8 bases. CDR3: CAISVPGQETQYF. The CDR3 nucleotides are TGTGCCATCAGTGTTCCGGGTCAAGAGACCCAGTACTTC.

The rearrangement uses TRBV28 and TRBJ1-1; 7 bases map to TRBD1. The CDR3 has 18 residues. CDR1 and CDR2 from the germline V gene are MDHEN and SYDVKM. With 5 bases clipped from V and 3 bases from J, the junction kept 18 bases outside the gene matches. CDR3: CASSRVRGLRRAYTEAFF. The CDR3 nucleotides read TGTGCCAGCAGTCGGGTTAGGGGGCTAAGGAGGGCTTACACTGAAGCTTTCTTT.

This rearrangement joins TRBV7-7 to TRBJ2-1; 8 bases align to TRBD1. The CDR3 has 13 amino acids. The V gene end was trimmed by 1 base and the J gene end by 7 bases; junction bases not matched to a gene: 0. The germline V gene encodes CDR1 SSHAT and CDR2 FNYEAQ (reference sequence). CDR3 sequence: CASSLDRGNEQFF. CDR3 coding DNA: TGTGCCAGCAGCTTAGACAGGGGGAATGAGCAGTTCTTC.

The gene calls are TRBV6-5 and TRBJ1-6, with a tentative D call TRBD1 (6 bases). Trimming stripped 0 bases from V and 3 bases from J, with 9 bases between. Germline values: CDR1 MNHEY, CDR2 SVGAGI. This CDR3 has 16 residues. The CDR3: CASSYSLQGYNSPLHF. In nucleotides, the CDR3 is TGTGCCAGCAGTTACTCGTTACAGGGCTATAATTCACCCCTCCACTTT.

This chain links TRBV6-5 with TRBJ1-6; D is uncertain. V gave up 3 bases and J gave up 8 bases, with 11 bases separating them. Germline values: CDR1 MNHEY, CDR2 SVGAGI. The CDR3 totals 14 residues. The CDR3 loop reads CASSYVADYSPLHF. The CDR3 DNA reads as TGTGCCAGCAGTTATGTGGCAGACTATTCACCCCTCCACTTT.

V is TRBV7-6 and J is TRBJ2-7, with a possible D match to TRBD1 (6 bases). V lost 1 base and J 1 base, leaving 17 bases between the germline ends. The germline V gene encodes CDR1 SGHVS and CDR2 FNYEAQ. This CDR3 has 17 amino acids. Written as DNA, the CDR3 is TGTGCCAGCAGCTTAGGACATGGGGGCGTGATGTCCTACGAGCAGTACTTC. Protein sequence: CASSLGHGGVMSYEQYF.

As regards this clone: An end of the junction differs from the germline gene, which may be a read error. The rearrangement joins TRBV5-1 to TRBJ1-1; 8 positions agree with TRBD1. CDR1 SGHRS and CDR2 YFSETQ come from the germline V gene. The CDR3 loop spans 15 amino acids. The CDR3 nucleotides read TGCGCCAGCAGCTCGGGGGGGACAGGACCATTTTCGGGGATATTT. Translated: CASSSGGTGPFSGIF.

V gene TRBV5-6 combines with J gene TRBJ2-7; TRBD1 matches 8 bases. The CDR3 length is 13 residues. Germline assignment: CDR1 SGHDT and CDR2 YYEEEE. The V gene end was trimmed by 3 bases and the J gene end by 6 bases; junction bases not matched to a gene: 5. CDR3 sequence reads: CASSSFGQGEQYF. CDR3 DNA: TGTGCCAGCAGCTCCTTCGGACAGGGCGAGCAGTACTTC.

Here the CDR3 DNA reads TGTGCCAGCAGCCAAGTGGGGGCCACAGGGACAGATACGCAGTATTTT. It encodes CASSQVGATGTDTQYF. V is TRBV4-2 and J is TRBJ2-3; TRBD1 is a possible D gene (6 bases). Per the germline V gene, CDR1 is LGHNA and CDR2 is YNFKEQ. This CDR3 has 16 residues. V shed 1 base and J shed 3 bases, with 14 bases lying between them.

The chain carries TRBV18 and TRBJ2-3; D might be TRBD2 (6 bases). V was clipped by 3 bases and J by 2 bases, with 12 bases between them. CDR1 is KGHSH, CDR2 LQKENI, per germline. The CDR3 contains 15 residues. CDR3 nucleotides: TGTGCCAGCTCACCCGCCGGGGGAATCACAGATACGCAGTATTTT. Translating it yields CASSPAGGITDTQYF. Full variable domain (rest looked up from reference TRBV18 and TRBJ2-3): NAGVMQNPRHLVRRRGQEARLRCSPMKGHSHVYWYRQLPEEGLKFMVYLQKENIIDESGMPKERFSAEFPKEGPSILRIQQVVRGDSAAYFCASSPAGGITDTQYFGPGTRLTVL.